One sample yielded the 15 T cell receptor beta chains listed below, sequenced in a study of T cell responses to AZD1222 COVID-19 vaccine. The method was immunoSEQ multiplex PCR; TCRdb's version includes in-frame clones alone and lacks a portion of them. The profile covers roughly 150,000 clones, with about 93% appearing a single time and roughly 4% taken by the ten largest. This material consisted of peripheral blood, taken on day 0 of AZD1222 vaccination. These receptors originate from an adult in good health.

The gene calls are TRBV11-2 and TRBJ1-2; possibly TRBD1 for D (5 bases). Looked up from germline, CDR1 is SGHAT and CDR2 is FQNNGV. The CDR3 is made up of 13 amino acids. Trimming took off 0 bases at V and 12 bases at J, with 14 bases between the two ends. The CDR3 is CASSLDPDVGDTF. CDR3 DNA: TGTGCCAGCAGCTTAGACCCAGACGTGGGGGACACCTTC.

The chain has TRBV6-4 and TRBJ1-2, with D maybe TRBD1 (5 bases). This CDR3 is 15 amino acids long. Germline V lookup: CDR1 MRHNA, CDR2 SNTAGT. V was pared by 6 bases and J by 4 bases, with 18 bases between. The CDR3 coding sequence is TGTGCCAGCAGAGCGGGACCGAACGCCGGCTATGGCTACACCTTC. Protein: CASRAGPNAGYGYTF.

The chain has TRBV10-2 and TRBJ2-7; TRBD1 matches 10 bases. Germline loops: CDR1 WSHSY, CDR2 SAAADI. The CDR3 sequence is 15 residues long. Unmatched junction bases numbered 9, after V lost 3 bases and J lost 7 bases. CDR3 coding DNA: TGCGCCAGCAGTGACCGACAGGGGGCGCGATGGGAGCAGTACTTC. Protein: CASSDRQGARWEQYF.

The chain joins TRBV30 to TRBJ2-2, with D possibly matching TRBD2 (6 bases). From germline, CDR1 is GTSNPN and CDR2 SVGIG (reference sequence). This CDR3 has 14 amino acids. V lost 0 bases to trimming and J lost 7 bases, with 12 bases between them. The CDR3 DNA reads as TGTGCCTGGAGTGTAATACTAGCAAACGGGGAGCTGTTTTTT. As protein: CAWSVILANGELFF. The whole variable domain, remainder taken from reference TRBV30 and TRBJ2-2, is SQTIHQWPATLVQPVGSPLSLECTVEGTSNPNLYWYRQAAGRGLQLLFYSVGIGQISSEVPQNLSASRPQDRQFILSSKKLLLSDSGFYLCAWSVILANGELFFGEGSRLTVL.

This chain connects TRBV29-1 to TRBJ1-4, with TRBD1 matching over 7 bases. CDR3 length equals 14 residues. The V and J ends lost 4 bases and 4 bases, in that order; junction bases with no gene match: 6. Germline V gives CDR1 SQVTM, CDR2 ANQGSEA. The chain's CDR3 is CSVGPRDSNEKLFF. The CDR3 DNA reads TGCAGCGTTGGACCCCGGGACAGTAATGAAAAACTGTTTTTT.

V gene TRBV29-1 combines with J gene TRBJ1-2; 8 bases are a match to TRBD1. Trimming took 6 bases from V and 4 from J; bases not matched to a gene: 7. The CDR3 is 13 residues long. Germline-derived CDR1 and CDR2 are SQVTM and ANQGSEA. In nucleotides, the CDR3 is TGCAGCGTACCATTGACAGGGGTCTATGGCTACACCTTC. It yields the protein CSVPLTGVYGYTF. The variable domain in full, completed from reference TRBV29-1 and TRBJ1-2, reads SAVISQKPSRDICQRGTSLTIQCQVDSQVTMMFWYRQQPGQSLTLIATANQGSEATYESGFVIDKFPISRPNLTFSTLTVSNMSPEDSSIYLCSVPLTGVYGYTFGSGTRLTVV.

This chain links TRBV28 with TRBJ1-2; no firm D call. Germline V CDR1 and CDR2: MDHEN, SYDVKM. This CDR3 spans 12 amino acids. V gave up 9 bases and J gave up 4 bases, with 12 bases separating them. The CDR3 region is CASNGRGYGYTF. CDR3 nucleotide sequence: TGTGCCAGTAATGGACGGGGCTATGGCTACACCTTC.

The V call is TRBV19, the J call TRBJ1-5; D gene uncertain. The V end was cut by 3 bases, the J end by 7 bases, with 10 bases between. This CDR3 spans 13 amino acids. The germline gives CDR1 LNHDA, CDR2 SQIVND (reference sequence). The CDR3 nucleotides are TGTGCCAGTAGTATTTTTTTCGGGCAGCCCCAGCATTTT. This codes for CASSIFFGQPQHF. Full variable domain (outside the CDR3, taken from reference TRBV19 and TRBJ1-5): DGGITQSPKYLFRKEGQNVTLSCEQNLNHDAMYWYRQDPGQGLRLIYYSQIVNDFQKGDIAEGYSVSREKKESFPLTVTSAQKNPTAFYLCASSIFFGQPQHFGDGTRLSIL.

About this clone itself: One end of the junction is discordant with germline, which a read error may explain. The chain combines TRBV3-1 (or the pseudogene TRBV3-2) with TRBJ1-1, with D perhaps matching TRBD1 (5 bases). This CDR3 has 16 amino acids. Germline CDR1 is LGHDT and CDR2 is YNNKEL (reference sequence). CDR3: CASNQRRGGPNTEAFF. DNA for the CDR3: TGTGCCAGCAACCAACGGAGGGGCGGCCCAAACACTGAAGCTTTCTTT.

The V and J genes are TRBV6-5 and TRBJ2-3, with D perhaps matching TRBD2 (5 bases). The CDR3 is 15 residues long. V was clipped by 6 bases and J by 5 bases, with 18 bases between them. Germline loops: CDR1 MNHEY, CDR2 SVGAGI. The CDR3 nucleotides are TGTGCCAGCAGAACCCCTAGTGAGGGCGGAGATACGCAGTATTTT. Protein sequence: CASRTPSEGGDTQYF.

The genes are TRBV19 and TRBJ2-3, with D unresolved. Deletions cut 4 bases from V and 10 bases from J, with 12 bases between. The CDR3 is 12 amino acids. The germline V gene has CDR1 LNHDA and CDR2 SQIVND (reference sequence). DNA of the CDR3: TGTGCCAGTAGTACTATTCCCTCTCCGCAGTATTTT. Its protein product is CASSTIPSPQYF.

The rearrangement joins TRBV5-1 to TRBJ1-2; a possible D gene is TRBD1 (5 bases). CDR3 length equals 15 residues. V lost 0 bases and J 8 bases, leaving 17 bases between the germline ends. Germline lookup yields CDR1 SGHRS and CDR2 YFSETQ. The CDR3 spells CASSLDGRGPGGYTF. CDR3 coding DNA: TGCGCCAGCAGCTTGGATGGGCGGGGCCCTGGGGGCTACACCTTC.

The DNA of the CDR3 is TGTGCCAGCTCACCAACACGGTCGGGACAGAGCTATGGCTACACCTTC. Translated: CASSPTRSGQSYGYTF. V is TRBV18 and J is TRBJ1-2, with 7 nucleotides matching TRBD1. V gave up 2 bases and J gave up 4 bases; unmatched junction bases: 10. This CDR3 has 16 residues. CDR1 is KGHSH and CDR2 is LQKENI in the germline V gene.

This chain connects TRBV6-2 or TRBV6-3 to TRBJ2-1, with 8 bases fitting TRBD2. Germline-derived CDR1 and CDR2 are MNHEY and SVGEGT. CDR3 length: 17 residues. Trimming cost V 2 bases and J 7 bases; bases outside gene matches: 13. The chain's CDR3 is CASSYGTGGALGNEQFF. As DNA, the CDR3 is TGTGCCAGCAGTTACGGGACGGGGGGGGCGCTCGGTAATGAGCAGTTCTTC.

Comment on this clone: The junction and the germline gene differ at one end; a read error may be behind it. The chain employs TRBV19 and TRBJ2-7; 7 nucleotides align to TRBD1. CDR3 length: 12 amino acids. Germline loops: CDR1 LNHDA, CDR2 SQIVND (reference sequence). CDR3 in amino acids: CASSSGQVVKDF. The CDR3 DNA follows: TGTGCCAGTAGTAGTGGACAGGTCGTGAAGGACTTC. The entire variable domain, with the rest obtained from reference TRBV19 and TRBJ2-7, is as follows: DGGITQSPKYLFRKEGQNVTLSCEQNLNHDAMYWYRQDPGQGLRLIYYSQIVNDFQKGDIAEGYSVSREKKESFPLTVTSAQKNPTAFYLCASSSGQVVKDFGPGTRLTVT.